One sample yielded the 30 T cell receptor beta chains listed below, sequenced in a study of blood T cell repertoires in COVID-19. Profiled with immunoSEQ multiplex PCR; TCRdb holds only in-frame clones, not every one. The sample includes hundreds of thousands of clones, 85% of them seen just once. The sequenced material came from PBMCs or T cells enriched from blood (not recorded which). The receptors here all came from a woman aged 45-65 years who had recovered from COVID-19.

V is TRBV11-2 and J is TRBJ1-3; D not resolved. Between the trimmed V and J ends, which lost 1 base and 0 bases, there was a span of 7 bases. CDR1 and CDR2 from the germline V gene are SGHAT and FQNNGV. The CDR3 covers 15 residues. The CDR3 spells CASSLVALSGNTIYF. The CDR3 DNA sequence: TGTGCCAGCAGCTTAGTAGCCCTCTCTGGAAACACCATATATTTT.

V and J are TRBV2 and TRBJ1-5; 7 bases fit TRBD1. V trimming: 7 bases; J trimming: 2 bases; junction bases outside the gene matches: 2. This CDR3 has 13 residues. Germline V gene lookup returns CDR1 SNHLY and CDR2 FYNNEI. CDR3 bases: TGTGCCAGCACCGACAGGGGCAATCAGCCCCAGCATTTT. This sequence encodes CASTDRGNQPQHF.

The chain employs TRBV24-1 and TRBJ2-1; TRBD2 aligns across 12 bases. Unmatched junction bases numbered 6, after V lost 4 bases and J lost 6 bases. Germline V gene lookup returns CDR1 KGHDR and CDR2 SFDVKD. The CDR3 is 16 amino acids. Here the CDR3 DNA reads TGTGCCACCAGTGACTCTAAACTAGCGGGGGGCAATGAGCAGTTCTTC. Amino acid sequence: CATSDSKLAGGNEQFF.

This clone has a single count. The genes are TRBV11-2 and TRBJ1-3; the D gene is possibly TRBD1 (5 bases). Germline CDR1 is SGHAT and CDR2 is FQNNGV. The CDR3 consists of 18 residues. With 5 bases removed from V and 0 bases from J, the gap between germline ends came to 20 bases. The CDR3 is CASSRFYPRELSGNTIYF. CDR3 sequence (DNA): TGTGCCAGCAGCCGCTTTTACCCCAGGGAACTCTCTGGAAACACCATATATTTT.

This clone was detected once. This chain joins TRBV19 and TRBJ2-1, with D possibly being TRBD1 (6 bases). The CDR3 has 15 residues. The germline V gene encodes CDR1 LNHDA and CDR2 SQIVND (reference sequence). V lost 1 base, J lost 6 bases, and 13 bases lay in between. CDR3 protein: CASSIVGQFRNEQFF. CDR3 in DNA: TGTGCCAGTAGTATAGTTGGACAGTTTCGCAATGAGCAGTTCTTC.

The chain links TRBV11-2 to TRBJ2-3; no clear D gene. V lost 2 bases to trimming and J lost 3 bases, with 9 bases between them. Germline V gene sequence: CDR1 SGHAT, CDR2 FQNNGV. The CDR3 spans 14 residues. CDR3 sequence (DNA): TGTGCCAGCAGCTTAACGGGTTTGACAGATACGCAGTATTTT. Encoded protein: CASSLTGLTDTQYF.

J is TRBJ2-1 and V is TRBV9; 12 nucleotides line up with TRBD2. Germline assignment: CDR1 SGDLS and CDR2 YYNGEE. This CDR3 spans 15 amino acids. Trimming at V came to 4 bases and at J to 4 bases, leaving 3 bases not matched to a gene. CDR3 sequence reads: CASSTLAGGYNEQFF. The CDR3 DNA reads as TGTGCCAGCAGCACACTAGCGGGGGGTTACAATGAGCAGTTCTTC.

This clone has only one observation. This chain uses TRBV30 with TRBJ2-7; the match to TRBD2 covers 8 bases. Germline CDR1 is GTSNPN and CDR2 is SVGIG (reference sequence). This CDR3 spans 13 amino acids. Losses at the gene ends were 7 bases for V and 6 bases for J; bases not matched to a gene: 11. The CDR3 region is CASTGTSLGEQYF. The CDR3 DNA follows: TGTGCCTCTACAGGGACTAGTCTCGGCGAGCAGTACTTC.

V is TRBV27 and J is TRBJ2-2; 9 bases line up with TRBD1. J gave up 1 base and V 6 bases, and 3 bases lay outside the gene matches. The length of the CDR3 is 15 residues. Germline CDR1 and CDR2: MNHEY and SMNVEV (reference sequence). CDR3 DNA sequence: TGTGCCAGCAGGGGACAGGGAGGGAACACCGGGGAGCTGTTTTTT. Its translation: CASRGQGGNTGELFF.

The table lists this clone with a count of one. This CDR3 reads CATSGTPGTSGFSSSYNEQFF. The DNA of the CDR3 is TGTGCCACCAGTGGTACCCCCGGGACTAGCGGGTTCTCGAGCTCCTACAATGAGCAGTTCTTC. This chain uses TRBV24-1 with TRBJ2-1, with 12 nucleotides matching TRBD2. Losses at the gene ends were 5 bases for V and 0 bases for J; bases not matched to a gene: 16. CDR3 length equals 21 residues. Germline CDR1 reads KGHDR; CDR2 reads SFDVKD.

This chain joins TRBV6-5 and TRBJ2-7, with 7 bases that match TRBD1. V shed 9 bases and J 2 bases; nucleotides not matched to a gene: 10. The CDR3 is made up of 14 amino acids. The germline gives CDR1 MNHEY, CDR2 SVGAGI. The CDR3 spells CASLRQGSTYEQYF. Written as DNA, the CDR3 is TGTGCCAGTTTGAGACAGGGATCAACCTACGAGCAGTACTTC.

The chain couples TRBV18 to TRBJ2-1; 8 nucleotides line up with TRBD1. This CDR3 is built from 16 residues. The V gene end was trimmed by 5 bases and the J gene end by 7 bases; junction bases not matched to a gene: 13. CDR1 and CDR2 (germline): KGHSH, LQKENI. CDR3 DNA: TGTGCCAGCTCAACCACAGGGGGAAAGGGGATGAATGAGCAGTTCTTC. This sequence encodes CASSTTGGKGMNEQFF.

This sequence joins TRBV7-9 and TRBJ1-4; D is possibly TRBD1 (5 bases). This CDR3 has 13 amino acids. Trimming stripped 10 bases from V and 1 base from J, with 10 bases between. Germline V lookup: CDR1 SEHNR, CDR2 FQNEAQ (reference sequence). The CDR3 spells CATQRGTNEKLFF. CDR3 sequence (DNA): TGTGCCACCCAAAGGGGAACTAATGAAAAACTGTTTTTT.

This chain joins TRBV9 and TRBJ1-2, with TRBD1 identical over 7 bases. The CDR3 is 13 amino acids. The J segment lost 6 bases and the V segment lost 5 bases, leaving 7 bases of the junction unmatched. Germline V CDR1 and CDR2: SGDLS, YYNGEE. The CDR3 loop reads CASSADRVDGYTF. DNA for the CDR3: TGTGCCAGCAGTGCCGACAGGGTTGATGGCTACACCTTC.

The chain carries TRBV7-9 and TRBJ2-3; D ambiguous. The CDR3 has 14 amino acids. V was trimmed by 5 bases and J by 0 bases, leaving 9 bases between them. Germline values: CDR1 SEHNR, CDR2 FQNEAQ (reference sequence). The CDR3 bases are TGTGCCAGCAGCCCAGGTGGAAGCACAGATACGCAGTATTTT. Translation gives CASSPGGSTDTQYF.

This chain joins TRBV19 and TRBJ1-2; 9 bases match TRBD1. The V segment lost 1 base and the J segment 2 bases; nucleotides outside the gene matches: 14. Germline CDR1 and CDR2: LNHDA and SQIVND (reference sequence). The length of the CDR3 is 19 residues. The DNA of the CDR3 is TGTGCCAGTAGTATAGGGACAGGGGAATGGGGAACTTGGAACTATGGCTACACCTTC. Its protein is CASSIGTGEWGTWNYGYTF.

J is TRBJ2-5 and V is TRBV10-1, with D maybe TRBD2 (6 bases). The CDR3 is 14 amino acids. Germline V gene lookup returns CDR1 WNHNN and CDR2 SYGVQD (reference sequence). Trimming stripped 3 bases from V and 3 bases from J, with 11 bases between. The CDR3 reads CASSEGGTEETQYF. The CDR3, as DNA: TGCGCCAGCAGTGAAGGAGGGACGGAAGAGACCCAGTACTTC.

The rearrangement links TRBV11-2 to TRBJ1-3; possible D gene TRBD1, 6 bases. V was pared by 4 bases and J by 3 bases, with 10 bases between. This CDR3 is built from 14 residues. CDR1 and CDR2 (germline): SGHAT, FQNNGV. The CDR3: CASSSGVIGNTIYF. The DNA for the CDR3 is TGTGCCAGCAGCTCAGGGGTAATTGGAAACACCATATATTTT.

In its sample, this clone was seen a few times. The rearrangement joins TRBV11-2 to TRBJ2-2, with D maybe TRBD2 (6 bases). This CDR3 is 16 amino acids long. Germline loops: CDR1 SGHAT, CDR2 FQNNGV. Trimming removed 5 bases from V and 0 bases from J, with 13 bases in between. CDR3 loop: CASSVGLLANTGELFF. The CDR3 DNA sequence: TGTGCCAGCAGCGTTGGACTACTCGCGAACACCGGGGAGCTGTTTTTT.

This clone was picked up a small number of times. The chain recombines TRBV6-1 with TRBJ1-3; TRBD1 is a possible D gene (5 bases). There are 16 residues in the CDR3. The germline CDR1 and CDR2 sequences are MNHNS and SASEGT. V lost 3 bases, J lost 0 bases, and 12 bases lay in between. The CDR3 nucleotides read TGTGCCAGCAGTGACGGGGGAAGGATCTCTGGAAACACCATATATTTT. Amino acids: CASSDGGRISGNTIYF.

Notes on this clone: Other DNA sequences from this sample encode an identical CDR3 as well. J is TRBJ1-2 and V is TRBV12-3 or TRBV12-4; 7 bases map to TRBD1. The length of the CDR3 is 13 residues. The trim removed 4 bases at V and 2 bases at J, leaving 1 base unmatched. The CDR3 sequence: CASSSTGNYGYTF. The DNA for the CDR3 is TGTGCCAGCAGTTCGACAGGGAACTATGGCTACACCTTC.

This clone was seen once. The genes are TRBV5-1 and TRBJ1-1; D perhaps matches TRBD1 (5 bases). The CDR3 runs 13 residues. Germline V gene data show CDR1 as SGHRS and CDR2 as YFSETQ. Trimming took off 0 bases at V and 6 bases at J, with 9 bases between the two ends. In DNA form, the CDR3 reads TGCGCCAGCAGCTTGGCGGGGGTGGCTGAAGCTTTCTTT. This gives the protein CASSLAGVAEAFF.

The V and J genes are TRBV24-1 and TRBJ2-1; D uncertain. Germline loops: CDR1 KGHDR, CDR2 SFDVKD. Between the trimmed V and J ends, which lost 4 bases and 5 bases, there was a span of 8 bases. The CDR3 contains 13 residues. This CDR3 reads CATSDRSNNEQFF. DNA of the CDR3: TGTGCCACCAGTGACAGGTCGAACAATGAGCAGTTCTTC.

The chain combines TRBV6-5 with TRBJ1-6; no firm D call. This CDR3 region has 16 residues. Germline CDR1 MNHEY, CDR2 SVGAGI. V lost 4 bases, J lost 0 bases, and 10 bases lay in between. Here the CDR3 DNA reads TGTGCCAGCAGTTCCTTACCGAGCTCCTATAATTCACCCCTCCACTTT. It translates to CASSSLPSSYNSPLHF.

The chain recombines TRBV18 with TRBJ2-7, with D tentatively TRBD2 (5 bases). V was pared by 3 bases and J by 7 bases, with 13 bases between. This CDR3 spans 13 amino acids. Germline values: CDR1 KGHSH, CDR2 LQKENI. The CDR3 is CASSPRRVGEQYF. CDR3 sequence (DNA): TGTGCCAGCTCACCTAGGCGGGTTGGGGAGCAGTACTTC.

The chain is built from TRBV27 and TRBJ1-1, with 9 bases fitting TRBD1. The CDR3 covers 17 residues. Trimming removed 5 bases from V and 4 bases from J; junction bases left unmatched: 14. Germline CDR1 is MNHEY and CDR2 is SMNVEV (reference sequence). CDR3 amino acids: CASSPDRGSRRGTEAFF. The CDR3 DNA reads as TGTGCCAGCAGTCCGGACAGGGGAAGCCGTAGGGGCACTGAAGCTTTCTTT.

The table lists this clone with a count of one. This chain uses TRBV6-6 with TRBJ1-2, with D perhaps matching TRBD1 (5 bases). The CDR3 is made up of 13 amino acids. With 5 bases removed from V and 4 bases from J, the gap between germline ends came to 11 bases. In germline, CDR1 is MNHNY, CDR2 SVGAGI (reference sequence). The CDR3 coding sequence is TGTGCCAGCAGTGGGGCGGGGGGCTATGGCTACACCTTC. Amino acids: CASSGAGGYGYTF.

This clone was counted ten times or more. This chain uses TRBV7-2 with TRBJ2-7, with 8 positions matching TRBD2. CDR1 and CDR2 from the germline V gene are SGHTA and FQGNSA. The ends lost 0 bases at V and 2 bases at J; junction bases unmatched: 9. This CDR3 comprises 17 residues. Here the CDR3 DNA reads TGTGCCAGCAGCTTAGCGGGGAGTAGCGGGAACGCCTACGAGCAGTACTTC. Its protein is CASSLAGSSGNAYEQYF.

This chain uses TRBV7-9 with TRBJ2-1, with D perhaps TRBD1 (6 bases). The CDR3 runs to 17 residues. V lost 4 bases and J lost 1, with 17 bases in between. Germline V gene sequence: CDR1 SEHNR, CDR2 FQNEAQ (reference sequence). This CDR3 reads CASSSRQDSSSYNEQFF. The CDR3 region has the DNA TGTGCCAGCAGCTCCCGGCAGGACAGCTCTTCCTACAATGAGCAGTTCTTC.

The genes are TRBV3-1 (or the pseudogene TRBV3-2) and TRBJ2-1; 12 bases line up with TRBD1. Germline V lookup: CDR1 LGHDT, CDR2 YNNKEL (reference sequence). There are 15 residues in the CDR3. The ends lost 5 bases at V and 4 bases at J; junction bases unmatched: 3. In DNA form, the CDR3 reads TGTGCCAGCAGCGTGGGACAGGGGGCGTACAATGAGCAGTTCTTC. Translated, it gives CASSVGQGAYNEQFF.